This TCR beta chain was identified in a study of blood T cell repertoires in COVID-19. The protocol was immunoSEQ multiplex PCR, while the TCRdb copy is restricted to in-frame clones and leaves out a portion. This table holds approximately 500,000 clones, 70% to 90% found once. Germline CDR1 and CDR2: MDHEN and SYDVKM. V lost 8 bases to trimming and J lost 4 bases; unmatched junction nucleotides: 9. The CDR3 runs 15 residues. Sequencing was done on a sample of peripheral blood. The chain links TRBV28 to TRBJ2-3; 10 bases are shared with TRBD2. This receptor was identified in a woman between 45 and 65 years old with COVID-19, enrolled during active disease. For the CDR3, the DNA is TGTGCCAGCCTATTAAGCGGGGGGGGCCCAGATACGCAGTATTTT. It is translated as CASLLSGGGPDTQYF.